This T cell receptor (beta chain) was identified during a study of CD8 T cells in ankylosing spondylitis. The CDR3 contains 12 residues. V was shortened by 3 bases and J by 7 bases, with 9 bases between the two germline ends. Generation of TCR beta libraries employed quantitative 5'-RACE incorporating molecular barcodes. TCRdb fed the 5' RACE reads into MiXCR, producing one record per CDR3 protein. The data contain 150,000 or so distinct CDR3 sequences, 30% to 40% of them singletons. Whole-study results and caveats: Within ankylosing spondylitis blood, a TCR beta motif made up of seven to nine highly homologous variants appeared to be characteristic. The clones that were linked to disease were reported to be significantly enriched in matched synovial fluid samples from ankylosing spondylitis patients. Clones that were linked to disease were CD8+ and were relatively rare in peripheral blood.

About this clonotype itself: Its antigen is not known.

The V gene is TRBV12-3 or TRBV12-4, the J gene TRBJ1-2, with D unclear. The source is a male donor with ankylosing spondylitis. The sequencing sample was made of synovial fluid, either unsorted or a sorted T cell fraction (not recorded which). The CDR3 protein is CASSFGLTGYTF. The CDR3, as DNA: TGTGCCAGCAGTTTTGGGCTCACTGGCTACACCTTC.